Below, 28 T cell receptor beta chains from the same sample are listed, as sequenced in a study of regulatory T cells in long-lasting Graves disease. Researchers made TCR beta libraries by using iRepertoire HTBI primers and running Arm-PCR on CDR3 regions. MiXCR, applied by TCRdb to the multiplex PCR reads, yields one record per CDR3 protein. The table shows roughly 500,000 distinct CDR3 sequences, with roughly 14% occurring only once. Time point described: newly diagnosed GD, antithyroid drugs for less than 3 months. Making the TCR library involved RNA that had been extracted from PBMCs. These data also featured in a second study, about T cells in Graves' hyperthyroidism and ophthalmopathy.

Sample: peripheral blood mononuclear cells (PBMCs), taken at new diagnosis, from a patient treated with antithyroid drugs. The receptors shown here come from a man aged 25 to 45 with Graves disease.

This clonotype was seen a few times. The chain has TRBV19 and TRBJ1-3; D might be TRBD1 (5 bases). Germline assignment: CDR1 LNHDA and CDR2 SQIVND (reference sequence). CDR3 size: 15 residues. The V end lost 5 bases, the J end lost 0 bases, and 11 bases lay between the germline ends. CDR3: CASSLYRTSGNTIYF. Here the CDR3 DNA reads TGTGCCAGTAGTCTCTACAGGACCTCTGGAAACACCATATATTTT.

This clonotype has just a few counts. J is TRBJ2-2 and V is TRBV5-1; tentative D call: TRBD1 (6 bases). Trimming left V 4 bases short and J 6 bases short, with 19 bases between. Germline V gives CDR1 SGHRS, CDR2 YFSETQ. CDR3 length: 16 residues. CDR3 DNA sequence: TGCGCCAGCAGCCATACCGTACTTCAGGGGTCCGGGGAGCTGTTTTTT. This sequence encodes CASSHTVLQGSGELFF. Supplemented by reference TRBV5-1 and TRBJ2-2, the full variable domain reads KAGVTQTPRYLIKTRGQQVTLSCSPISGHRSVSWYQQTPGQGLQFLFEYFSETQRNKGNFPGRFSGRQFSNSRSEMNVSTLELGDSALYLCASSHTVLQGSGELFFGEGSRLTVL.

This clonotype was recorded at least ten times. The rearrangement uses TRBV29-1 and TRBJ2-2; TRBD1 might be the D (6 bases). In germline, CDR1 is SQVTM, CDR2 ANQGSEA. The CDR3 consists of 12 residues. The CDR3 coding sequence is TGCAGTGCACAGGGGAACACCGGGGAGCTGTTTTTT. Residues: CSAQGNTGELFF.

As regards this clonotype: This sequence may be a read error, since a much larger clone differs from it by one base. The chain combines TRBV20-1 with TRBJ2-1, with D possibly matching TRBD2 (7 bases). The CDR3 runs 15 residues. CDR1 DFQATT and CDR2 SNEGSKA come from the germline V gene (reference sequence). This CDR3 is CSARASGQRRGTRYF. As DNA, the CDR3 is TGCAGTGCTAGAGCTTCAGGACAGCGGCGGGGGACCCGGTACTTC.

Many counts were recorded for this clonotype. The J gene is TRBJ2-1, the V gene TRBV11-2; D is unresolved. This CDR3 has 16 amino acids. Germline CDR1 is SGHAT and CDR2 is FQNNGV. Between the trimmed V and J ends, which lost 5 bases and 2 bases, there was a span of 16 bases. CDR3 in DNA: TGTGCCAGCAGCCCCCACCTTCAGAATGCCTACAATGAGCAGTTCTTC. It encodes CASSPHLQNAYNEQFF.

This clonotype has a handful of counts. V usage is TRBV18 and J usage is TRBJ1-1, with D maybe TRBD1 (5 bases). Trimming removed 5 bases from V and 1 base from J, with 14 bases in between. The germline V gene encodes CDR1 KGHSH and CDR2 LQKENI. CDR3 length equals 15 residues. The CDR3: CASSTGRGGNTEAFF. CDR3 DNA: TGTGCCAGCTCAACGGGTCGGGGCGGGAACACTGAAGCTTTCTTT.

This clonotype was counted at least ten times. This sequence joins TRBV6-2 or TRBV6-3 and TRBJ2-1; weak D call: TRBD2 (5 bases). The CDR3 is 16 amino acids. Germline loops: CDR1 MNHEY, CDR2 SVGEGT. Trimming removed 2 bases at V and 5 bases at J, with 16 bases between. CDR3 nucleotides: TGTGCCAGCAGTTACATCCCTAGCCGGCCCAACAATGAGCAGTTCTTC. Translated: CASSYIPSRPNNEQFF.

This clonotype was counted at least ten times. This chain links TRBV6-9 with TRBJ2-5; 7 bases align to TRBD1. CDR1 is MNHGY and CDR2 is SVAAGI in the germline V gene. This CDR3 region has 15 residues. Trimming cost V 4 bases and J 3 bases; bases outside gene matches: 8. For the CDR3, the DNA is TGTGCCAGCAGTTGGGAGACAGGGCGGGAAGAGACCCAGTACTTC. Its protein product is CASSWETGREETQYF.

This clonotype has at least ten counts. This chain's CDR3 is CASSSSGSGANVLTF. CDR3 DNA sequence: TGCGCCAGCAGCTCGAGTGGCTCTGGGGCCAACGTCCTGACTTTC. V and J are TRBV5-1 and TRBJ2-6; D ambiguous. The CDR3 has 15 amino acids. Germline assignment: CDR1 SGHRS and CDR2 YFSETQ. The V and J ends lost 3 bases and 0 bases respectively, with 7 bases between them.

At least ten counts were recorded for this clonotype. The chain links TRBV6-1 to TRBJ2-7; perhaps TRBD1 as D (6 bases). Deletions cut 1 base from V and 2 bases from J, with 6 bases between. Germline V gene sequence: CDR1 MNHNS, CDR2 SASEGT. The CDR3 sequence is 13 residues long. DNA for the CDR3: TGTGCCAGCAGTGAAGGGACAGCCTACGAGCAGTACTTC. This encodes CASSEGTAYEQYF.

In its sample, this clonotype was seen a few times. The chain couples TRBV5-1 to TRBJ2-2; 10 nucleotides align to TRBD1. This CDR3 contains 14 residues. The trim removed 9 bases at V and 3 bases at J, leaving 5 bases unmatched. The germline V gene has CDR1 SGHRS and CDR2 YFSETQ. The CDR3 region is CAIGTGDDTGELFF. The CDR3 DNA reads TGCGCCATCGGGACAGGGGACGACACCGGGGAGCTGTTTTTT.

This clonotype showed up many times. Here the CDR3 reads CASSLEEYGYTF. Here the CDR3 DNA reads TGTGCCAGCAGCTTAGAAGAATATGGCTACACCTTC. This chain links TRBV7-9 with TRBJ1-2, with D unclear. The CDR3 loop spans 12 amino acids. Per the germline V gene, CDR1 is SEHNR and CDR2 is FQNEAQ (reference sequence). The V and J ends lost 1 base and 5 bases respectively, with 5 bases between them.

This clonotype was seen only a few times. The V and J genes are TRBV19 and TRBJ2-1; the match to TRBD2 covers 8 bases. The CDR3 has 16 amino acids. J gave up 0 bases and V 3 bases, and 4 bases lay outside the gene matches. Germline CDR1 reads LNHDA; CDR2 reads SQIVND (reference sequence). The CDR3 DNA is TGTGCCAGTAGTATGATAGGGACTAGCTCCTACAATGAGCAGTTCTTC. Amino acid sequence: CASSMIGTSSYNEQFF.

This clonotype was observed at least ten times. The genes are TRBV2 and TRBJ2-7, with TRBD2 identical over 8 bases. The germline V gene encodes CDR1 SNHLY and CDR2 FYNNEI. This CDR3 comprises 13 residues. V shed 7 bases and J 3 bases; nucleotides not matched to a gene: 5. The CDR3 nucleotides are TGTGCCAGCACTGGACTAGCTGTCTACGAGCAGTACTTC. This gives the protein CASTGLAVYEQYF.

In its sample, this clonotype was seen many times. The chain combines TRBV11-2 with TRBJ2-7; tentatively, D is TRBD1 or TRBD2 (5 bases each). V was shortened by 0 bases and J by 6 bases, with 9 bases between the two germline ends. CDR1 and CDR2 (germline): SGHAT, FQNNGV. This CDR3 is built from 13 residues. For the CDR3, the DNA is TGTGCCAGCAGCTTAGATCGGGGACGCGAGCAGTACTTC. It encodes CASSLDRGREQYF.

This clonotype was recorded at least ten times. The chain combines TRBV7-9 with TRBJ2-3, with D tentatively TRBD1 or TRBD2 (7 bases each). This CDR3 has 16 amino acids. Germline CDR1 SEHNR, CDR2 FQNEAQ (reference sequence). Trimming removed 4 bases from V and 5 bases from J, with 19 bases in between. CDR3 bases: TGTGCCAGCAGCTCCCCAGGGGGGAGGGCCGGAGATACGCAGTATTTT. Translation: CASSSPGGRAGDTQYF.

Many counts were recorded for this clonotype. The chain combines TRBV6-1 with TRBJ2-3; D gene ambiguous. From germline, CDR1 is MNHNS and CDR2 SASEGT. This CDR3 has 14 residues. Trimming stripped 4 bases from V and 2 bases from J, with 10 bases between. The chain's CDR3 is CASSASHFTDTQYF. CDR3 nucleotide sequence: TGTGCCAGCAGTGCGTCCCATTTCACAGATACGCAGTATTTT.

The table lists this clonotype with many counts. V and J are TRBV25-1 and TRBJ2-3; D assignment may be TRBD1 or TRBD2 (5 bases each). CDR1 MGHDK and CDR2 SYGVNS come from the germline V gene. The CDR3 covers 12 residues. Deletions cut 3 bases from V and 9 bases from J, with 10 bases between. CDR3 residues: CASSDEGNTQYF. The CDR3, as DNA: TGTGCCAGCAGTGACGAGGGGAACACGCAGTATTTT. Full variable domain (outside the CDR3, taken from reference TRBV25-1 and TRBJ2-3): EADIYQTPRYLVIGTGKKITLECSQTMGHDKMYWYQQDPGMELHLIHYSYGVNSTEKGDLSSESTVSRIRTEHFPLTLESARPSHTSQYLCASSDEGNTQYFGPGTRLTVL.

The table lists this clonotype with many counts. This sequence joins TRBV6-1 and TRBJ1-5, with D perhaps TRBD1 (6 bases). Looked up from germline, CDR1 is MNHNS and CDR2 is SASEGT. The V gene lost 1 base and the J gene lost 7 bases, with 8 bases spanning the gap. The CDR3 loop spans 13 amino acids. The CDR3 DNA follows: TGTGCCAGCAGTGAAGGGGGGCTACAGCCCCAGCATTTT. It codes for CASSEGGLQPQHF.

This clonotype has only a few counts. One base away lies a much larger clone, so this may be a sequencing read error. The chain has TRBV2 and TRBJ2-7; perhaps D is TRBD1 or TRBD2 (5 bases each). Germline V gene data show CDR1 as SNHLY and CDR2 as FYNNEI. V was trimmed by 8 bases and J by 5 bases, leaving 16 bases between them. There are 13 residues in the CDR3. CDR3 coding DNA: TGTGCCAGCGGCGGTGATGGGGACCACGAGCAGTACTTC. Amino acid sequence: CASGGDGDHEQYF.

This clonotype was detected many times. V and J are TRBV24-1 and TRBJ2-7; the D is unclear. Trimming shortened V by 3 bases and J by 6 bases, and 11 bases separated the two germline ends. This CDR3 region has 13 residues. The germline gives CDR1 KGHDR, CDR2 SFDVKD. As DNA, the CDR3 is TGTGCCACCAGTGATAGCCGGGTGAGCGAGCAGTACTTC. Translation gives CATSDSRVSEQYF.

This chain uses TRBV20-1 with TRBJ2-6; D is ambiguous. This CDR3 contains 13 residues. V gave up 2 bases and J gave up 0 bases, with 2 bases separating them. Germline assignment: CDR1 DFQATT and CDR2 SNEGSKA (reference sequence). Here the CDR3 reads CSARPSGANVLTF. CDR3 coding DNA: TGCAGTGCTAGACCCTCTGGGGCCAACGTCCTGACTTTC.

This clonotype was seen only a few times. The chain links TRBV5-6 to TRBJ2-3; 7 bases line up with TRBD1. With V trimmed by 1 base and J by 4 bases, 6 bases remained unmatched. The CDR3 spans 15 residues. Germline V gene sequence: CDR1 SGHDT, CDR2 YYEEEE. CDR3 nucleotide sequence: TGTGCCAGCAGCTTGTTACAGGGGTCCTCAGATACGCAGTATTTT. Amino acids: CASSLLQGSSDTQYF. Using reference TRBV5-6 and TRBJ2-3 for the parts outside the CDR3, the full variable domain is DAGVTQSPTHLIKTRGQQVTLRCSPKSGHDTVSWYQQALGQGPQFIFQYYEEEERQRGNFPDRFSGHQFPNYSSELNVNALLLGDSALYLCASSLLQGSSDTQYFGPGTRLTVL.

This clonotype was observed many times. V usage is TRBV5-1 and J usage is TRBJ2-1, with 10 bases that match TRBD2. V shed 3 bases and J 10 bases; nucleotides not matched to a gene: 7. The CDR3 length is 14 residues. Germline V lookup: CDR1 SGHRS, CDR2 YFSETQ. The CDR3 bases are TGCGCCAGCAGCTATCGGCTAGCGGGAGTAGAGCAGTTCTTC. Amino acid sequence: CASSYRLAGVEQFF. The variable domain in full, completed from reference TRBV5-1 and TRBJ2-1, reads KAGVTQTPRYLIKTRGQQVTLSCSPISGHRSVSWYQQTPGQGLQFLFEYFSETQRNKGNFPGRFSGRQFSNSRSEMNVSTLELGDSALYLCASSYRLAGVEQFFGPGTRLTVL.

V gene TRBV20-1 combines with J gene TRBJ2-7, with D unclear. Between the trimmed V and J ends, which lost 2 bases and 0 bases, there was a span of 17 bases. The CDR3 has 16 amino acids. The germline CDR1 and CDR2 sequences are DFQATT and SNEGSKA (reference sequence). For the CDR3, the DNA is TGCAGTGCTAGAACCCCGGTCACCACCAGCTCCTACGAGCAGTACTTC. It translates to CSARTPVTTSSYEQYF.

This clonotype was detected ten times or more. J is TRBJ2-7 and V is TRBV7-9, with D unclear. Germline loops: CDR1 SEHNR, CDR2 FQNEAQ (reference sequence). Trimming removed 3 bases from V and 3 bases from J, with 12 bases in between. The CDR3 covers 14 residues. The CDR3 is CASSFMQEDYEQYF. The DNA of the CDR3 is TGTGCCAGCAGCTTTATGCAAGAGGACTACGAGCAGTACTTC.

This clonotype was observed many times. The genes are TRBV29-1 and TRBJ2-2; weak D call: TRBD1 (5 bases). The germline V gene has CDR1 SQVTM and CDR2 ANQGSEA. CDR3 size: 13 residues. The CDR3 region is CSRGTGPTGELFF. For the CDR3, the DNA is TGCAGTCGTGGAACAGGTCCTACCGGGGAGCTGTTTTTT.

This clonotype occurred a few times. The chain joins TRBV24-1 to TRBJ2-3, with D hard to call. This CDR3 has 15 residues. Trimming left V 4 bases short and J 2 bases short, with 12 bases between. CDR1 and CDR2 from the germline V gene are KGHDR and SFDVKD. The CDR3 loop reads CATSDPAGDTDTQYF. The DNA for the CDR3 is TGTGCCACCAGTGACCCTGCAGGCGACACAGATACGCAGTATTTT.